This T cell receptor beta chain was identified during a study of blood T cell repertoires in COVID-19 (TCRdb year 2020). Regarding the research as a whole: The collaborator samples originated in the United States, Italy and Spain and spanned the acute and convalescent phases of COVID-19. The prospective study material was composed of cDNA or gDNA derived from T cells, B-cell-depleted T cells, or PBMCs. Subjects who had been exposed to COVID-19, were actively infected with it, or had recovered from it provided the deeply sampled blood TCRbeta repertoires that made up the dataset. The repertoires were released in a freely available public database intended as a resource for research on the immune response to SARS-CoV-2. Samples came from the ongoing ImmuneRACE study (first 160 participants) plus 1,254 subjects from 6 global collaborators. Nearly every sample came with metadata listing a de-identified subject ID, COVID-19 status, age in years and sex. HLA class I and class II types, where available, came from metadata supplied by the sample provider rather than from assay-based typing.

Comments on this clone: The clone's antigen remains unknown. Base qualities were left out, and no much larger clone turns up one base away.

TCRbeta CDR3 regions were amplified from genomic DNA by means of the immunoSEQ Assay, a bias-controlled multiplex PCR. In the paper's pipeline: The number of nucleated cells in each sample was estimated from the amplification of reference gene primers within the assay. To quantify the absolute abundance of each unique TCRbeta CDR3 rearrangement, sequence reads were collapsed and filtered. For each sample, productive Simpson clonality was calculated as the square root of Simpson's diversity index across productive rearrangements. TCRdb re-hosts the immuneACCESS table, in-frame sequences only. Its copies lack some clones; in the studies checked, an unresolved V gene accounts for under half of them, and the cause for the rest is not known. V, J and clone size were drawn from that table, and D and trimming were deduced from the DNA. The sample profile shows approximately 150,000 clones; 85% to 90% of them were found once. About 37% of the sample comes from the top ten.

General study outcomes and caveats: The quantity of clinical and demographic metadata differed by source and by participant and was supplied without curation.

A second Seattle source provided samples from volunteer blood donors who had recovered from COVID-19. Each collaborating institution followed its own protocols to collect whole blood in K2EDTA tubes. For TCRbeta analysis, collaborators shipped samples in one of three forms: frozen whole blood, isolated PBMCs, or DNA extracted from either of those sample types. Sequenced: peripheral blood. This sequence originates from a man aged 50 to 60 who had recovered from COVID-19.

DNA sequence: TGTGCCAGCAGCTTAGTAGGAGGGTATGGGCAGTTCTTC. This encodes CASSLVGGYGQFF. This chain is built from TRBV7-9 and TRBJ2-1; tentative D gene TRBD2, with 6 bases matching. The CDR1 and CDR2 encoded by the germline V gene (reference sequence) are SEHNR and FQNEAQ. From cysteine to phenylalanine, the CDR3 is 13 amino acids long. Only the CDR3 portion is preserved as DNA: 39 bases, with reading frame beginning at the first base. V lost 1 base and J lost 12 bases; the stretch between them is 13 bases long.